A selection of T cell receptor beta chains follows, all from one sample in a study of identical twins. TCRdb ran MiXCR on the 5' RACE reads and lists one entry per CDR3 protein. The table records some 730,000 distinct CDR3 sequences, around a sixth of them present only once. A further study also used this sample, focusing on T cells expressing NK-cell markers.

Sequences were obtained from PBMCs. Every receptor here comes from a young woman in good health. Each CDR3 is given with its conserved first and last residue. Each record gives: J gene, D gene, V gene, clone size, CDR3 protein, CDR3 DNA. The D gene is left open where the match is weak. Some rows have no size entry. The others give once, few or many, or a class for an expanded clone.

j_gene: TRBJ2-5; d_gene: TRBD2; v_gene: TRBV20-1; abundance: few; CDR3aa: CSATGRLAGPKETQYF; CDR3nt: TGCAGTGCTACCGGACGACTAGCGGGGCCGAAAGAGACCCAGTACTTC
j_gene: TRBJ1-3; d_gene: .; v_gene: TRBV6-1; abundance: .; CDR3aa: CASSETNRANTIYF; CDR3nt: TGTGCCAGCAGTGAGACCAACCGGGCGAACACCATATATTTT
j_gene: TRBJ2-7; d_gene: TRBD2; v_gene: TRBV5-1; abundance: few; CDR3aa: CASSLALAGAYEQYF; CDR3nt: TGCGCCAGCAGCTTGGCCCTAGCGGGGGCCTACGAGCAGTACTTC
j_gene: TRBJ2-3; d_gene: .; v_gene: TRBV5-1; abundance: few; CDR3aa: CASSPDGGFSTDTQYF; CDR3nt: TGCGCCAGCAGCCCCGATGGCGGATTTAGCACAGATACGCAGTATTTT
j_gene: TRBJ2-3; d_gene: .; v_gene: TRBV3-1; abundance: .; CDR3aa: CASTPRDADTQYF; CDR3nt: TGTGCCAGCACCCCCCGTGACGCGGATACGCAGTATTTT
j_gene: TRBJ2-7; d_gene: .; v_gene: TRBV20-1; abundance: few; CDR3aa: CSASIRATNSYEQYF; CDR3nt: TGCAGTGCTAGCATTCGGGCGACCAACTCCTACGAGCAGTACTTC
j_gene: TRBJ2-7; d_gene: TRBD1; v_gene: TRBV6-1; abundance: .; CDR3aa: CASSRLDRGSEQYF; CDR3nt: TGTGCCAGCAGCCGTTTGGACAGGGGCTCCGAGCAGTACTTC
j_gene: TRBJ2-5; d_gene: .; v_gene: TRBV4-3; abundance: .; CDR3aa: CASSQAQGRGETQYF; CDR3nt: TGCGCCAGCAGCCAAGCCCAGGGTAGGGGGGAGACCCAGTACTTC
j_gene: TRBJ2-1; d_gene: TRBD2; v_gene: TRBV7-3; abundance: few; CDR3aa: CASSLNSGGLGEQFF; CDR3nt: TGTGCCAGCAGCTTAAATAGCGGGGGTCTCGGTGAGCAGTTCTTC
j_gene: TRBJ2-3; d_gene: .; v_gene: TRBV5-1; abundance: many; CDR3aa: CASSLVRTGTDTQYF; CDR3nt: TGCGCCAGCAGCTTGGTTAGGACAGGCACAGATACGCAGTATTTT
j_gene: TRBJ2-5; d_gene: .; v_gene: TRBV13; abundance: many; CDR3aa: CASSLRWAGGNPSETQYF; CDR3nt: TGTGCCAGCAGCTTAAGATGGGCCGGTGGTAATCCCTCGGAGACCCAGTACTTC
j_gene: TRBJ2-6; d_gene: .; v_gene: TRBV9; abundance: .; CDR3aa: CASSVDSRASSGANVLTF; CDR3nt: TGTGCCAGCAGCGTAGATTCGCGGGCCAGCTCTGGGGCCAACGTCCTGACTTTC
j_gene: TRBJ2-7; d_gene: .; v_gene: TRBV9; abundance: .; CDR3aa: CASSVGTRHEQYF; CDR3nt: TGTGCCAGCAGCGTAGGGACAAGGCACGAGCAGTACTTC
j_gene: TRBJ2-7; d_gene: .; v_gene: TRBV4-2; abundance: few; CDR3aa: CASSQDLKGYEQYF; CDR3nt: TGTGCCAGCAGCCAAGATTTGAAGGGTTACGAGCAGTACTTC
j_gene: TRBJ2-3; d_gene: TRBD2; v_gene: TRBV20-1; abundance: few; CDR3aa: CSARWASGIFTDTQYF; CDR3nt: TGCAGTGCTAGATGGGCTAGCGGGATTTTCACAGATACGCAGTATTTT
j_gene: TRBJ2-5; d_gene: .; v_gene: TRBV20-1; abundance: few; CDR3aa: CSARDWAQETQYF; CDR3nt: TGCAGTGCAAGGGACTGGGCCCAAGAGACCCAGTACTTC
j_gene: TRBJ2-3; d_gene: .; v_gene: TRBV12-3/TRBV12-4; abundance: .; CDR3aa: CASGLGRGPTDTQYF; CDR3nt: TGTGCCAGCGGGTTGGGACGCGGACCCACAGATACGCAGTATTTT
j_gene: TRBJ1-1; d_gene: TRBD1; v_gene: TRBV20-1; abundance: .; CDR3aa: CSASGTVNTEAFF; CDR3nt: TGTAGTGCTAGTGGGACAGTGAACACTGAAGCTTTCTTT
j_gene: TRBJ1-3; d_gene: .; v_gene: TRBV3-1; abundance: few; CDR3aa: CASSQDLRRNTIYF; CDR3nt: TGTGCCAGCAGCCAAGATTTACGGAGAAACACCATATATTTT
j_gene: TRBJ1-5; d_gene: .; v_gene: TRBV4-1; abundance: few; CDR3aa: CASSQQLGTFNQPQHF; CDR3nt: TGCGCCAGCAGCCAACAGCTGGGGACGTTCAATCAGCCCCAGCATTTT
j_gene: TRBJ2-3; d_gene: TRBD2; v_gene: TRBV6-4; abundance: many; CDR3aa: CASSSTSGHTDTQYF; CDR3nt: TGTGCCAGCAGTTCAACTAGCGGGCACACAGATACGCAGTATTTT
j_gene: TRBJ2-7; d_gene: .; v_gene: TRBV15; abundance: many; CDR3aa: CATTSGTLGEQYF; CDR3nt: TGTGCCACCACCTCGGGGACGTTGGGGGAGCAGTACTTC
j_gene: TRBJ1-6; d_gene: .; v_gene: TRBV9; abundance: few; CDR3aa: CASSSLQDSPLHF; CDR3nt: TGTGCCAGCAGTTCCCTCCAGGATTCACCCCTCCACTTT
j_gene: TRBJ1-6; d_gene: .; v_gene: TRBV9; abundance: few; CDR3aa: CASSVEDYNSPLHF; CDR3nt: TGTGCCAGCAGCGTAGAAGACTATAATTCACCCCTCCACTTT
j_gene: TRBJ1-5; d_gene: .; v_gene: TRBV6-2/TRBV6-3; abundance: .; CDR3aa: CASSQQQAQHF; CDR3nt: TGTGCCAGCAGTCAACAACAGGCCCAGCATTTT
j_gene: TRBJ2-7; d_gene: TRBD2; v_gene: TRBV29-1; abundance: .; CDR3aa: CSVAGTRGYEQYF; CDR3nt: TGCAGCGTGGCCGGGACTAGGGGATACGAGCAGTACTTC
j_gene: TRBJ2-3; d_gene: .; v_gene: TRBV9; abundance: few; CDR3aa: CASSTTGATDTQYF; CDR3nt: TGTGCCAGCAGCACGACAGGTGCCACAGATACGCAGTATTTT
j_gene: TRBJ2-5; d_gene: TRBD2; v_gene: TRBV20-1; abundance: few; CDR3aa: CSARGLAAGETQYF; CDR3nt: TGCAGTGCTCGGGGACTAGCGGCTGGGGAGACCCAGTACTTC
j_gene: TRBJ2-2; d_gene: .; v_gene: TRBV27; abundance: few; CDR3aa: CASWTGTANTGELFF; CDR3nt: TGTGCCAGCTGGACCGGGACGGCGAACACCGGGGAGCTGTTTTTT
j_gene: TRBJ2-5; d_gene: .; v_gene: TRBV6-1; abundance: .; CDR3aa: CASSRTGGESHF; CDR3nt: TGTGCCAGCAGTCGAACGGGCGGAGAGTCGCACTTC
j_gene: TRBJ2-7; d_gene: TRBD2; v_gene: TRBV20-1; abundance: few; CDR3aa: CSARNGLAGVEQYF; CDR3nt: TGCAGTGCTAGGAATGGACTAGCGGGAGTCGAGCAGTACTTC
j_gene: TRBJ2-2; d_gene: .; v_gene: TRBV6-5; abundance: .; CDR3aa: CASSYSPGSPGELFF; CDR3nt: TGTGCCAGCAGTTACTCCCCAGGTTCCCCCGGGGAGCTGTTTTTT
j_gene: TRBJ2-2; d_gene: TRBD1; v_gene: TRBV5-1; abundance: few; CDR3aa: CASSLQGVANTGELFF; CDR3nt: TGCGCCAGCAGCTTGCAGGGGGTCGCGAACACCGGGGAGCTGTTTTTT
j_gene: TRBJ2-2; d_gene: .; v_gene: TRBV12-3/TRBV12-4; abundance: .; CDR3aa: CASSFQDRKTGELFF; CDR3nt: TGTGCCAGCAGTTTCCAAGACCGAAAAACCGGGGAGCTGTTTTTT
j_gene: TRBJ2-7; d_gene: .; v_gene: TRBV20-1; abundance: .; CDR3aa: CSAPGDRAYEQYF; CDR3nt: TGCAGTGCCCCGGGAGATAGAGCCTACGAGCAGTACTTC
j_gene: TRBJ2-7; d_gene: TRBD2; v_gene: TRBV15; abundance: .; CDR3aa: CATSRGYRLAGADEQYF; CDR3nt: TGTGCCACCAGCAGAGGGTACCGACTAGCGGGAGCGGACGAGCAGTACTTC
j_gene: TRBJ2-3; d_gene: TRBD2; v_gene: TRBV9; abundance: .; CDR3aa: CASSVIIGERGTDTQYF; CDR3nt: TGTGCCAGCAGCGTAATCATCGGGGAGCGGGGTACAGATACGCAGTATTTT
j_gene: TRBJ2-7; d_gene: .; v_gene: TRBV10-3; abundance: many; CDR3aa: CAISERGTYEQYF; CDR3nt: TGTGCCATCAGTGAGAGGGGGACCTACGAGCAGTACTTC
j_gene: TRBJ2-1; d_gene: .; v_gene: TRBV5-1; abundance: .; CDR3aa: CASSPGVQSYNEQFF; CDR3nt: TGCGCCAGCTCCCCCGGGGTGCAGTCCTACAATGAGCAGTTCTTC
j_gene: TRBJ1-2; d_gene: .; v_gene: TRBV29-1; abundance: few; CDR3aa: CSVGQAPNYGYTF; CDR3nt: TGCAGCGTTGGACAGGCCCCTAACTATGGCTACACCTTC
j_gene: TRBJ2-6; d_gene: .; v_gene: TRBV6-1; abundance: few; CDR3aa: CASSTDRLSGANVLTF; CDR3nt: TGTGCCAGCAGCACGGACAGACTCTCTGGGGCCAACGTCCTGACTTTC
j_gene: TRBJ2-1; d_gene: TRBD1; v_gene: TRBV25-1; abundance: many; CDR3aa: CASSSHRGSYNEQFF; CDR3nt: TGTGCCAGCAGTTCCCACAGGGGTTCCTACAATGAGCAGTTCTTC